Following are 24 T cell receptor beta chains from one sample sequenced in a study of CD8 T cells in Susac syndrome. About 0.45 to 1 ug RNA was reverse transcribed with random hexamers. TCRdb reanalysed the immunoSEQ multiplex PCR reads using MiXCR and keeps one entry per CDR3 protein. The table shows under 200,000 distinct CDR3 sequences, with around 94% occurring only once. The sample comprised CD4+ T cells from PBMCs. Source of these receptors: a human donor in good health.

V gene TRBV29-1 combines with J gene TRBJ1-1, with no clear D. The CDR3 has 13 amino acids. The V and J ends lost 5 bases and 0 bases respectively, with 10 bases between them. Germline V CDR1 and CDR2: SQVTM, ANQGSEA. The CDR3 protein is CSVYSVLNTEAFF. CDR3 coding DNA: TGCAGCGTTTACAGCGTTTTGAACACTGAAGCTTTCTTT.

This chain uses TRBV29-1 with TRBJ2-7; 10 bases fit TRBD1. This CDR3 contains 12 residues. CDR1 SQVTM and CDR2 ANQGSEA come from the germline V gene. V lost 7 bases and J lost 6; bases outside the gene matches: 6. CDR3 nucleotides: TGCAGCGGCGGCGGGACAGGGGCCGAGCAGTACTTC. Encoded protein: CSGGGTGAEQYF.

A single count supports this clonotype. The rearrangement uses TRBV2 and TRBJ1-6, with TRBD1 matching 8 bases. Germline values: CDR1 SNHLY, CDR2 FYNNEI. Trimming at V came to 8 bases and at J to 7 bases, leaving 10 bases not matched to a gene. The CDR3 covers 15 residues. CDR3 protein: CASRGQGAQNSPLHF. CDR3 sequence (DNA): TGTGCCAGCCGGGGGCAGGGGGCGCAGAATTCACCCCTCCACTTT.

J is TRBJ1-2 and V is TRBV12-3 or TRBV12-4, with D possibly TRBD1 on 5 matching bases. V was trimmed by 5 bases and J by 3 bases, leaving 10 bases between them. CDR3 size: 13 residues. The CDR3 loop is CASSRDGYYGYTF. For the CDR3, the DNA is TGTGCCAGCAGTAGGGACGGATACTATGGCTACACCTTC.

V gene TRBV11-2 combines with J gene TRBJ2-1; possibly TRBD1 for D (5 bases). This CDR3 comprises 13 residues. Deletions cut 6 bases from V and 1 base from J, with 7 bases between. Germline V gives CDR1 SGHAT, CDR2 FQNNGV. The CDR3 reads CASRQVSYNEQFF. CDR3 in DNA: TGTGCCAGCAGACAGGTTTCCTACAATGAGCAGTTCTTC. Full variable domain (outside the CDR3, taken from reference TRBV11-2 and TRBJ2-1): EAGVAQSPRYKIIEKRQSVAFWCNPISGHATLYWYQQILGQGPKLLIQFQNNGVVDDSQLPKDRFSAERLKGVDSTLKIQPAKLEDSAVYLCASRQVSYNEQFFGPGTRLTVL.

V is TRBV27 and J is TRBJ1-1; 8 bases agree with TRBD1. CDR3 length equals 15 residues. Germline CDR1 reads MNHEY; CDR2 reads SMNVEV (reference sequence). Unmatched junction bases numbered 8, after V lost 5 bases and J lost 3 bases. The CDR3 DNA follows: TGTGCCAGCAGTCCCGGGACAGGATGGGACACTGAAGCTTTCTTT. It specifies CASSPGTGWDTEAFF.

The V call is TRBV20-1, the J call TRBJ2-3; no clear D gene. The CDR3 has 14 residues. Germline lookup yields CDR1 DFQATT and CDR2 SNEGSKA (reference sequence). Trimming removed 1 base from V and 0 bases from J, with 8 bases in between. The CDR3 spells CSARAPASTDTQYF. As DNA, the CDR3 is TGCAGTGCTAGAGCTCCGGCTAGCACAGATACGCAGTATTTT.

This chain connects TRBV20-1 to TRBJ1-6; 7 positions agree with TRBD1. Germline V gene data show CDR1 as DFQATT and CDR2 as SNEGSKA (reference sequence). CDR3 length equals 13 residues. V dropped 4 bases and J dropped 7; count of bases not matched to a gene: 4. In DNA, the CDR3 is TGCAGTGCTACCAGGGGGTGGAATTCACCCCTCCACTTT. Protein: CSATRGWNSPLHF.

The J gene is TRBJ2-1, the V gene TRBV4-3; D is uncertain. CDR1 LGHNA and CDR2 YSLEER come from the germline V gene. The V end lost 0 bases, the J end lost 5 bases, and 5 bases lay between the germline ends. This CDR3 region has 13 residues. The CDR3 DNA sequence: TGCGCCAGCAGCCAAGATACGGACAATGAGCAGTTCTTC. It translates to CASSQDTDNEQFF.

The gene calls are TRBV5-1 and TRBJ2-3, with 10 positions matching TRBD1. CDR1 and CDR2 from the germline V gene are SGHRS and YFSETQ. Trimming at V came to 3 bases and at J to 0 bases, leaving 16 bases not matched to a gene. The CDR3 has 20 amino acids. CDR3 in amino acids: CASSSLFERQGASSTDTQYF. The CDR3 nucleotides are TGCGCCAGCAGCTCCCTCTTCGAGAGACAGGGGGCCTCTAGCACAGATACGCAGTATTTT.

This chain uses TRBV12-3 or TRBV12-4 with TRBJ1-1; 8 nucleotides align to TRBD1. With 6 bases clipped from V and 11 bases from J, the junction kept 8 bases outside the gene matches. The length of the CDR3 is 12 residues. The chain's CDR3 is CASSPQGVGAFF. The CDR3 coding sequence is TGTGCCAGCAGCCCACAGGGGGTCGGTGCTTTCTTT.

The chain couples TRBV20-1 to TRBJ2-7; no clear D gene. The germline V gene has CDR1 DFQATT and CDR2 SNEGSKA (reference sequence). The V end lost 3 bases, the J end lost 2 bases, and 11 bases lay between the germline ends. The CDR3 runs to 13 residues. CDR3 coding DNA: TGCAGTGCTAGTTGGACGGTTACCTACGAGCAGTACTTC. It encodes CSASWTVTYEQYF.

This clonotype was counted once. V and J are TRBV12-3 or TRBV12-4 and TRBJ2-5, with 10 positions matching TRBD2. The CDR3 length is 16 residues. J lost 0 bases, V lost 5 bases, and 6 bases had no gene match. CDR3 in DNA: TGTGCCAGCAGTCCCCACGGACTAGCGGACCAAGAGACCCAGTACTTC. This encodes CASSPHGLADQETQYF.

The chain combines TRBV20-1 with TRBJ2-5, with TRBD2 identical over 7 bases. The CDR3 is made up of 13 amino acids. V was clipped by 6 bases and J by 0 bases; unmatched bases: 4. Germline CDR1 reads DFQATT; CDR2 reads SNEGSKA (reference sequence). Written as DNA, the CDR3 is TGCAGTGCCGAAGCGGGGTACCAAGAGACCCAGTACTTC. This gives the protein CSAEAGYQETQYF.

This sequence joins TRBV4-1 and TRBJ2-7; 8 nucleotides line up with TRBD2. The CDR3 length is 16 residues. Germline-derived CDR1 and CDR2 are MGHRA and YSYEKL. V was clipped by 4 bases and J by 3 bases; unmatched bases: 11. CDR3 sequence (DNA): TGCGCCAGCAGCCCGGGCGGGGGGATTAACCGCTACGAGCAGTACTTC. It yields the protein CASSPGGGINRYEQYF.

The chain recombines TRBV7-2 with TRBJ2-2; D possibly matches TRBD1 or TRBD2 (5 bases each). Deletions cut 5 bases from V and 4 bases from J, with 17 bases between. There are 16 residues in the CDR3. CDR1 SGHTA and CDR2 FQGNSA come from the germline V gene. The CDR3 DNA reads as TGTGCCAGCAGCCCGAGGGGTCCAGGTTCCACCGGGGAGCTGTTTTTT. Encoded protein: CASSPRGPGSTGELFF. The complete variable domain, with remaining parts taken from reference TRBV7-2 and TRBJ2-2, reads GAGVSQSPSNKVTEKGKDVELRCDPISGHTALYWYRQSLGQGLEFLIYFQGNSAPDKSGLPSDRFSAERTGGSVSTLTIQRTQQEDSAVYLCASSPRGPGSTGELFFGEGSRLTVL.

The chain carries TRBV9 and TRBJ2-7, with D perhaps TRBD1 (6 bases). The V gene's germline CDR1 is SGDLS and CDR2 YYNGEE. The germline V and J ends were trimmed by 0 bases and 4 bases, with 14 bases remaining between them. CDR3 length: 15 residues. For the CDR3, the DNA is TGTGCCAGCAGCGTAGGCTGGGGGCCTGCGTACGAGCAGTACTTC. Its translation: CASSVGWGPAYEQYF.

The rearrangement joins TRBV20-1 to TRBJ1-1; D remains unclear. Per germline, CDR1 DFQATT and CDR2 SNEGSKA (reference sequence). The V and J ends lost 0 bases and 0 bases respectively, with 5 bases between them. The CDR3 extends over 13 amino acids. The CDR3 protein is CSARDQMNTEAFF. The CDR3, as DNA: TGCAGTGCTAGAGATCAGATGAACACTGAAGCTTTCTTT.

This clonotype has just one count. CDR3 sequence (DNA): TGTGCCAGTAGTCGACAGGGCCACTCTGGGGCCAACGTCCTGACTTTC. Its protein product is CASSRQGHSGANVLTF. The genes are TRBV19 and TRBJ2-6; TRBD1 matches at 7 bases. Losses at the gene ends were 5 bases for V and 0 bases for J; bases not matched to a gene: 4. Germline lookup yields CDR1 LNHDA and CDR2 SQIVND (reference sequence). This CDR3 region has 16 residues.

The V and J genes are TRBV20-1 and TRBJ2-1; tentative D call: TRBD1 (5 bases). Germline values: CDR1 DFQATT, CDR2 SNEGSKA (reference sequence). V lost 4 bases and J lost 6, with 13 bases in between. The CDR3 runs to 13 residues. The CDR3 protein is CSAIRGLGNEQFF. For the CDR3, the DNA is TGCAGTGCTATAAGGGGTTTAGGCAATGAGCAGTTCTTC.

In this sample, this clonotype turned up once. The chain uses TRBV20-1 and TRBJ2-5; D is perhaps TRBD2 (5 bases). CDR3 length equals 14 residues. Trimming pared 1 base from V and 5 bases from J, leaving 14 bases between. Per the germline V gene, CDR1 is DFQATT and CDR2 is SNEGSKA (reference sequence). CDR3 coding DNA: TGCAGTGCTAGAGTACGGCGTCGCGGGGAGACCCAGTACTTC. Translating gives CSARVRRRGETQYF.

J is TRBJ1-2 and V is TRBV29-1; 7 bases line up with TRBD1. Germline loops: CDR1 SQVTM, CDR2 ANQGSEA. V shed 8 bases and J 4 bases; nucleotides not matched to a gene: 13. The CDR3 runs 14 residues. This chain's CDR3 is CSTLGVGQTYGYTF. The DNA for the CDR3 is TGCAGCACGTTGGGTGTGGGACAGACCTATGGCTACACCTTC.

The chain employs TRBV20-1 and TRBJ2-7; D may be TRBD1 or TRBD2 (7 bases each). V was clipped by 2 bases and J by 4 bases, with 15 bases between them. Germline CDR1 and CDR2: DFQATT and SNEGSKA (reference sequence). The CDR3 covers 14 residues. CDR3 loop: CSARQGGQEYEQYF. CDR3 in DNA: TGCAGTGCTAGACAGGGGGGGCAGGAATACGAGCAGTACTTC.

The V call is TRBV6-5, the J call TRBJ1-2, with D hard to call. The CDR3 is 16 residues long. Between the trimmed V and J ends, which lost 0 bases and 8 bases, there was a span of 19 bases. Germline V gene sequence: CDR1 MNHEY, CDR2 SVGAGI. In DNA, the CDR3 is TGTGCCAGCAGTTACTCACCGGTGCCCCGCCTGGGGGGCTACACCTTC. Translation gives CASSYSPVPRLGGYTF.